The 21 T cell receptor beta chains presented below share a single source sample, sequenced in a study of blood T cell repertoires in COVID-19. Generated by immunoSEQ multiplex PCR, the TCRdb table keeps only in-frame clones and is missing some. The data contain approximately 390,000 clones, 70% to 90% of them singletons. Sequences were obtained from PBMCs or T cells enriched from blood (not recorded which). The origin of the receptors is a woman aged 40 to 50 with acute COVID-19.

The V gene is TRBV24-1, the J gene TRBJ2-7, with 7 bases identical to TRBD1. The CDR3 has 13 residues. Germline-derived CDR1 and CDR2 are KGHDR and SFDVKD. Trimming removed 9 bases from V and 0 bases from J; junction bases left unmatched: 4. The CDR3 DNA reads as TGTGCCACCTCCAGGACAGGCTCCTACGAGCAGTACTTC. Translated, it gives CATSRTGSYEQYF.

The chain combines TRBV2 with TRBJ2-1; no firm D call. Germline lookup yields CDR1 SNHLY and CDR2 FYNNEI. This CDR3 is 13 amino acids long. Trimming removed 4 bases at V and 5 bases at J, with 9 bases between. Written as DNA, the CDR3 is TGTGCCAGCAGTGTTGCCAGGAACAATGAGCAGTTCTTC. Its translation: CASSVARNNEQFF.

The genes are TRBV4-1 and TRBJ2-7; 8 bases line up with TRBD2. The V gene end was trimmed by 1 base and the J gene end by 1 base; junction bases not matched to a gene: 12. The germline CDR1 and CDR2 sequences are MGHRA and YSYEKL. This CDR3 comprises 18 residues. The CDR3 region is CASSQVIPGGRTSYEQYF. CDR3 nucleotide sequence: TGCGCCAGCAGCCAAGTTATTCCGGGGGGGCGTACTTCCTACGAGCAGTACTTC.

The rearrangement joins TRBV30 to TRBJ2-5; perhaps TRBD1 as D (6 bases). The V gene lost 2 bases and the J gene lost 5 bases, with 15 bases spanning the gap. The CDR3 covers 14 residues. CDR1 and CDR2 (germline): GTSNPN, SVGIG (reference sequence). CDR3 protein: CAWSLGTSVETQYF. The CDR3 DNA reads as TGTGCCTGGAGTCTCGGGACATCTGTGGAGACCCAGTACTTC.

CDR3 sequence: CASSLEGAGGNTIYF. The CDR3 DNA reads as TGTGCCAGCAGCCTGGAGGGGGCTGGTGGAAACACCATATATTTT. This rearrangement joins TRBV9 to TRBJ1-3, with 7 bases lining up with TRBD1. CDR3 size: 15 residues. Per the germline V gene, CDR1 is SGDLS and CDR2 is YYNGEE. V shed 4 bases and J 3 bases; nucleotides not matched to a gene: 7.

The genes are TRBV3-1 (or the pseudogene TRBV3-2) and TRBJ1-2; 7 nucleotides line up with TRBD1. CDR3 size: 16 residues. V lost 2 bases and J lost 4; bases outside the gene matches: 10. Germline V CDR1 and CDR2: LGHDT, YNNKEL (reference sequence). The CDR3 region is CASSQNRQGVGYGYTF. Written as DNA, the CDR3 is TGTGCCAGCAGCCAAAACCGACAGGGAGTAGGCTATGGCTACACCTTC.

The rearrangement uses TRBV9 and TRBJ1-1; the D gene is possibly TRBD1 (6 bases). This CDR3 is built from 14 residues. Germline CDR1 and CDR2: SGDLS and YYNGEE. The V end lost 6 bases, the J end lost 0 bases, and 12 bases lay between the germline ends. The CDR3: CASNPGHLNTEAFF. The CDR3 nucleotides read TGTGCCAGCAATCCGGGACACTTGAACACTGAAGCTTTCTTT.

The chain joins TRBV19 to TRBJ2-5; 8 nucleotides line up with TRBD2. The CDR3 extends over 15 amino acids. From germline, CDR1 is LNHDA and CDR2 SQIVND (reference sequence). V was pared by 5 bases and J by 4 bases, with 9 bases of the junction left unmatched. In DNA, the CDR3 is TGTGCCAGTAGTCCACCGGGACTAGTCGGAGAGACCCAGTACTTC. Amino acid sequence: CASSPPGLVGETQYF.

V usage is TRBV30 and J usage is TRBJ1-5; tentatively, D is TRBD1 (6 bases). Germline-derived CDR1 and CDR2 are GTSNPN and SVGIG (reference sequence). This CDR3 is 14 amino acids long. Trimming took off 2 bases at V and 7 bases at J, with 15 bases between the two ends. Written as DNA, the CDR3 is TGTGCCTGGAGTTTCAGGGGAAGGAGGCAGCCCCAGCATTTT. The encoded protein is CAWSFRGRRQPQHF. Full variable domain (missing parts from reference TRBV30 and TRBJ1-5): SQTIHQWPATLVQPVGSPLSLECTVEGTSNPNLYWYRQAAGRGLQLLFYSVGIGQISSEVPQNLSASRPQDRQFILSSKKLLLSDSGFYLCAWSFRGRRQPQHFGDGTRLSIL.

The gene calls are TRBV19 and TRBJ1-2; D is unresolved. Germline V gene sequence: CDR1 LNHDA, CDR2 SQIVND (reference sequence). The CDR3 sequence is 13 residues long. The ends were cut back, 5 bases at V and 8 bases at J, with 15 bases in the middle. CDR3 protein: CASSAGLAVGYTF. CDR3 in DNA: TGTGCCAGTAGTGCGGGCCTCGCGGTCGGCTACACCTTC.

This chain joins TRBV30 and TRBJ1-5, with 8 positions matching TRBD1. After removal of 3 bases from V and 7 bases from J, the junction contained 8 bases not matched to a gene. The CDR3 is made up of 14 amino acids. Germline V gene sequence: CDR1 GTSNPN, CDR2 SVGIG (reference sequence). Here the CDR3 reads CAWSHGQGGQPQHF. Written as DNA, the CDR3 is TGTGCCTGGAGCCACGGACAGGGAGGGCAGCCCCAGCATTTT.

The V call is TRBV10-2, the J call TRBJ2-3; D unclear. In germline, CDR1 is WSHSY, CDR2 SAAADI. V dropped 0 bases and J dropped 5 bases, with 3 bases sitting between them. The CDR3 loop spans 12 amino acids. The DNA for the CDR3 is TGCGCCAGCAGTGAGTCCGGAGATACGCAGTATTTT. It translates to CASSESGDTQYF.

The chain has TRBV5-1 and TRBJ2-7; 8 nucleotides line up with TRBD2. CDR3 length: 16 amino acids. Germline lookup yields CDR1 SGHRS and CDR2 YFSETQ. Germline trimming cut 5 bases from V and 7 bases from J; bases unmatched to any gene: 17. The chain's CDR3 is CASRSTGGGAGGEQYF. CDR3 DNA sequence: TGCGCCAGCAGATCTACCGGGGGGGGCGCCGGAGGAGAGCAGTACTTC. The full variable domain, in which reference TRBV5-1 and TRBJ2-7 provide the parts outside the CDR3, is KAGVTQTPRYLIKTRGQQVTLSCSPISGHRSVSWYQQTPGQGLQFLFEYFSETQRNKGNFPGRFSGRQFSNSRSEMNVSTLELGDSALYLCASRSTGGGAGGEQYFGPGTRLTVT.

This rearrangement joins TRBV5-6 to TRBJ2-1; 8 nucleotides line up with TRBD2. V shed 1 base, J shed 4 bases, and the junction held 10 bases outside the gene matches. Germline CDR1 is SGHDT and CDR2 is YYEEEE. The CDR3 loop spans 17 amino acids. The CDR3 DNA reads as TGTGCCAGCAGCTTGTATCTGGCGGGGGGCCTTTACAATGAGCAGTTCTTC. Translating it yields CASSLYLAGGLYNEQFF.

The CDR3 loop is CARSWSGGTMQFF. In DNA form, the CDR3 reads TGTGCCAGAAGCTGGAGTGGAGGGACGATGCAGTTCTTC. The chain has TRBV5-3 and TRBJ2-1; D may be TRBD2 (6 bases). TRBV5-3 belongs to the ORF category, with a function that is uncertain. The CDR3 runs 13 residues. V was clipped by 3 bases and J by 12 bases, with 16 bases between them.

The genes are TRBV19 and TRBJ1-2; D call uncertain. The germline V and J ends were trimmed by 5 bases and 7 bases, with 14 bases remaining between them. Germline V gene lookup returns CDR1 LNHDA and CDR2 SQIVND (reference sequence). The CDR3 spans 13 residues. In DNA form, the CDR3 reads TGTGCCAGTAGTCCCGACATAGAGTTTGGCTACACCTTC. Amino acid sequence: CASSPDIEFGYTF. The full variable domain, rest sourced from reference TRBV19 and TRBJ1-2, is DGGITQSPKYLFRKEGQNVTLSCEQNLNHDAMYWYRQDPGQGLRLIYYSQIVNDFQKGDIAEGYSVSREKKESFPLTVTSAQKNPTAFYLCASSPDIEFGYTFGSGTRLTVV.

This clone was observed a handful of times. The genes are TRBV5-4 and TRBJ1-1, with 8 bases identical to TRBD1. Unmatched junction bases numbered 7, after V lost 3 bases and J lost 6 bases. The CDR3 has 14 residues. Germline V gene data show CDR1 as SGHNT and CDR2 as YYREEE (reference sequence). Written as DNA, the CDR3 is TGTGCCAGCAGCTCGGGGGACAGGAGCGCTGAAGCTTTCTTT. Amino acids: CASSSGDRSAEAFF.

The genes are TRBV3-1 (or the pseudogene TRBV3-2) and TRBJ2-1; possibly TRBD1 for D (6 bases). In germline, CDR1 is LGHDT, CDR2 YNNKEL (reference sequence). The CDR3 covers 12 residues. V lost 0 bases, J lost 15 bases, and 12 bases lay in between. The DNA of the CDR3 is TGTGCCAGCAGCCAAGAGTCGGGACATAGGTTCTTC. Encoded protein: CASSQESGHRFF.

The rearrangement joins TRBV3-1 (or the pseudogene TRBV3-2) to TRBJ1-1, with 11 bases identical to TRBD1. This CDR3 comprises 18 residues. CDR1 LGHDT and CDR2 YNNKEL come from the germline V gene (reference sequence). V was pared by 1 base and J by 0 bases, with 7 bases of the junction left unmatched. The CDR3 protein is CASSQAWDRGKMNTEAFF. The CDR3 coding sequence is TGTGCCAGCAGCCAAGCCTGGGACAGGGGGAAAATGAACACTGAAGCTTTCTTT.

The chain carries TRBV7-9 and TRBJ1-2; 10 bases are shared with TRBD1. With V trimmed by 0 bases and J by 5 bases, 3 bases remained unmatched. The germline V gene has CDR1 SEHNR and CDR2 FQNEAQ (reference sequence). This CDR3 spans 15 amino acids. DNA for the CDR3: TGTGCCAGCAGCTTAGCTCGGGGACAGGGGTATGGCTACACCTTC. Translating it yields CASSLARGQGYGYTF. Drawing the rest from reference TRBV7-9 and TRBJ1-2, the complete variable domain is DTGVSQNPRHKITKRGQNVTFRCDPISEHNRLYWYRQTLGQGPEFLTYFQNEAQLEKSRLLSDRFSAERPKGSFSTLEIQRTEQGDSAMYLCASSLARGQGYGYTFGSGTRLTVV.

The chain is built from TRBV12-3 or TRBV12-4 and TRBJ2-7, with D possibly matching TRBD2 (5 bases). The CDR3 is 13 amino acids. The V end was cut by 6 bases, the J end by 4 bases, with 13 bases between. The CDR3 protein is CASSKGSGYEQYF. In DNA form, the CDR3 reads TGTGCCAGCAGCAAAGGTTCGGGGTACGAGCAGTACTTC.